These 8 T cell receptor beta chains share one sample of origin, sequenced in a study of cytomegalovirus exposure and HLA in healthy donors. Libraries were prepared by immunoSEQ multiplex PCR; TCRdb keeps only in-frame clonotypes and omits some of them. The sample shows roughly 330,000 clones, around 90% of them seen only once. Sequencing was performed on PBMCs. The source is a woman in her thirties in good health and CMV-seropositive.

V gene TRBV4-3 combines with J gene TRBJ2-3, with D possibly matching TRBD1 (6 bases). There are 17 residues in the CDR3. Looked up from germline, CDR1 is LGHNA and CDR2 is YSLEER. The V end was cut by 0 bases, the J end by 0 bases, with 13 bases between. The CDR3 sequence: CASSQEWWGRSTDTQYF. The CDR3 DNA is TGCGCCAGCAGCCAAGAATGGTGGGGGCGTAGCACAGATACGCAGTATTTT.

The rearrangement links TRBV2 to TRBJ2-6; 10 bases map to TRBD1. The CDR3 extends over 17 amino acids. The V segment lost 6 bases and the J segment 0 bases; nucleotides outside the gene matches: 5. CDR1 and CDR2 from the germline V gene are SNHLY and FYNNEI. The CDR3 sequence is CASRRTGGNSGANVLTF. CDR3 coding DNA: TGTGCCAGCAGGAGGACAGGGGGAAACTCTGGGGCCAACGTCCTGACTTTC.

The chain links TRBV23-1 to TRBJ2-7, with D hard to call. Being an ORF, TRBV23-1 has a function that is uncertain. Trimming took off 6 bases at V and 3 bases at J, with 18 bases between the two ends. This CDR3 region has 15 residues. The CDR3 region is CASSPRNRPCYEQYF. The CDR3, as DNA: TGCGCCAGCAGCCCAAGGAACCGACCATGCTACGAGCAGTACTTC.

Comment on this clone: At one end the junction does not follow the germline gene, possibly because of a read error. J is TRBJ2-1 and V is TRBV30; no clear D. Per germline, CDR1 GTSNPN and CDR2 SVGIG (reference sequence). The CDR3 totals 10 residues. CDR3 coding DNA: TGTGCCTGCAGTGCCGCTGAGCAGTTCTTC. It translates to CACSAAEQFF.

The gene calls are TRBV10-3 and TRBJ2-7; no clear D gene. The CDR3 length is 13 residues. With 4 bases removed from V and 5 bases from J, the gap between germline ends came to 12 bases. Germline values: CDR1 ENHRY, CDR2 SYGVKD. In DNA form, the CDR3 reads TGTGCCATCAGTGCACGGTATCCCGACGAGCAGTACTTC. Protein sequence: CAISARYPDEQYF.

The rearrangement uses TRBV6-6 and TRBJ2-2; D ambiguous. Germline V lookup: CDR1 MNHNY, CDR2 SVGAGI (reference sequence). This CDR3 spans 10 amino acids. V lost 8 bases to trimming and J lost 8 bases, with 6 bases between them. In DNA, the CDR3 is TGTGCCAGCTCTTCAGGGGAGCTGTTTTTT. It translates to CASSSGELFF.

This clone was counted a single time. The chain is built from TRBV6-5 and TRBJ2-1; 10 nucleotides line up with TRBD2. The CDR3 is 15 amino acids. Germline V gene data show CDR1 as MNHEY and CDR2 as SVGAGI. J gave up 9 bases and V 7 bases, and 12 bases lay outside the gene matches. The CDR3 sequence is CASTKAGGRFGEQFF. CDR3 nucleotide sequence: TGTGCCAGCACCAAAGCGGGGGGGCGCTTCGGTGAGCAGTTCTTC.

The CDR3 DNA reads as TGTGCCAGCAGTTTCGGGCGGGGTGGCCCCGGGGAGCTGTTTTTT. Translation gives CASSFGRGGPGELFF. The chain links TRBV27 to TRBJ2-2, with D maybe TRBD2 (6 bases). CDR1 MNHEY and CDR2 SMNVEV come from the germline V gene (reference sequence). V gave up 3 bases and J gave up 6 bases, with 14 bases separating them. The CDR3 is made up of 15 amino acids.